The present T cell receptor (beta chain) was sequenced within a study of memory B cells and T cells in multiple sclerosis. Only in-frame clones appear in the TCRdb table, and some are missing; sequencing was by immunoSEQ multiplex PCR. The table has fewer than 15,000 clones, roughly three quarters seen once. As to this clone: Its antigen is not identified.

Study-wide results and caveats: Compartments had unequal clone-set sizes, affecting shared clonotype counts.

Germline V lookup: CDR1 MNHEY, CDR2 SMNVEV (reference sequence). V gave up 5 bases and J gave up 1 base, with 8 bases separating them. This CDR3 spans 13 amino acids. Sequencing was done on a sample of memory (CD45RO+) CD4+ T cells from blood. The TCR originated in a human donor with multiple sclerosis. The rearrangement uses TRBV27 and TRBJ1-1; no clear D. The CDR3, as DNA: TGTGCCAGCAGTCCCCGACAGAACACTGAAGCTTTCTTT. Amino acids: CASSPRQNTEAFF.